This T cell receptor beta chain was observed in a study of cytomegalovirus exposure and HLA in healthy donors. Overall study results and limits: Most TCR beta V segments were productive about 87% or about 30% of the time in an earlier analysis. In all likelihood, a cluster of highly shared sequence variants was a sequencing artifact. Rarity marked most TCR sequences, yet some public TCRs occurred in many donors. According to a later analysis, donors in an Asian-associated ancestry cluster reportedly had fewer N-insertions than the approximately 670-donor mean.

J gave up 1 base and V 1 base, and 2 bases lay outside the gene matches. Germline values: CDR1 SGHTA, CDR2 FQGTGA. This CDR3 has 15 residues. Amplification used 60 Vbeta primers and 13 Jbeta primers. Produced via immunoSEQ multiplex PCR; TCRdb's table is partial and in-frame only. Of about 230,000 clones in the sample, approximately 90% were seen once. About this clone: Its antigen is not known.

The chain recombines TRBV7-3 with TRBJ2-5; 8 bases are shared with TRBD2. This sequence was found in a woman in her late teens or twenties in good health and CMV-seronegative. Sequenced sample: PBMCs. The DNA for the CDR3 is TGTGCCAGCAGCTTAAACAGCGGGAGCCAAGAGACCCAGTACTTC. The encoded protein is CASSLNSGSQETQYF.